This passage covers 31 T cell receptor beta chains from one sample sequenced in a study of technical replicates of blood from a handful of donors. Some clones are missing from TCRdb's copy, which holds only in-frame ones; the method was immunoSEQ multiplex PCR. Of 70,000 or so clones listed, around nine tenths are singletons. The sample consisted of PBMCs. The receptors shown here come from a human donor in good health. Some clones in this sample may be carry-over from other donors' samples.

The sample holds one count of this clone. The chain is built from TRBV6-6 and TRBJ2-2; no clear D gene. Trimming removed 7 bases at V and 6 bases at J, with 15 bases between. The V gene's germline CDR1 is MNHNY and CDR2 SVGAGI (reference sequence). CDR3 length: 14 amino acids. CDR3 coding DNA: TGTGCCAGCAAGAAAAGGAGCGTCGCCGGGGAGCTGTTTTTT. Translating it yields CASKKRSVAGELFF.

The chain combines TRBV6-1 with TRBJ1-6; 11 bases fit TRBD1. The V segment lost 4 bases and the J segment 1 base; nucleotides outside the gene matches: 12. Germline CDR1 and CDR2: MNHNS and SASEGT. The CDR3 is 20 residues long. CDR3 in DNA: TGTGCCAGCAGTGGGCGACGAGGGACAGGGGGTCGGTCCTATAATTCACCCCTCCACTTT. Translating it yields CASSGRRGTGGRSYNSPLHF.

The chain links TRBV30 to TRBJ2-2; 8 positions match TRBD2. The CDR3 sequence is 17 residues long. The V segment lost 2 bases and the J segment 1 base; nucleotides outside the gene matches: 9. Germline lookup yields CDR1 GTSNPN and CDR2 SVGIG (reference sequence). Here the CDR3 DNA reads TGTGCCTGGAGTATGGCGGGAGGTTTTGGGAACACCGGGGAGCTGTTTTTT. Translating it yields CAWSMAGGFGNTGELFF. Full variable domain (missing parts from reference TRBV30 and TRBJ2-2): SQTIHQWPATLVQPVGSPLSLECTVEGTSNPNLYWYRQAAGRGLQLLFYSVGIGQISSEVPQNLSASRPQDRQFILSSKKLLLSDSGFYLCAWSMAGGFGNTGELFFGEGSRLTVL.

The chain joins TRBV7-9 to TRBJ1-1; D is undetermined. Germline V gene data show CDR1 as SEHNR and CDR2 as FQNEAQ (reference sequence). The CDR3 has 14 amino acids. V was shortened by 3 bases and J by 1 base, with 9 bases between the two germline ends. CDR3 nucleotides: TGTGCCAGCAGCTTTGCTCTAAAGAACACTGAAGCTTTCTTT. It encodes CASSFALKNTEAFF.

The CDR3, as DNA: TGTGCCAGTAGTCCTAAAGGACAGGCCAACGAGCAGTACTTC. Protein sequence: CASSPKGQANEQYF. The rearrangement joins TRBV19 to TRBJ2-7; 7 positions agree with TRBD1. The germline gives CDR1 LNHDA, CDR2 SQIVND (reference sequence). CDR3 size: 14 residues. The V and J ends lost 5 bases and 5 bases, in that order; junction bases with no gene match: 9.

The genes are TRBV7-2 and TRBJ1-2; a possible D gene is TRBD1 (6 bases). The V gene's germline CDR1 is SGHTA and CDR2 FQGNSA. Trimming took 5 bases from V and 4 from J, leaving 20 bases between them. The CDR3 extends over 16 amino acids. DNA for the CDR3: TGTGCCAGCAGCCCCCGGGGGGGGCAGTATATCTATGGCTACACCTTC. This translates into CASSPRGGQYIYGYTF.

The V and J genes are TRBV29-1 and TRBJ2-5; 9 bases agree with TRBD1. The J segment lost 6 bases and the V segment lost 5 bases, leaving 10 bases of the junction unmatched. Germline V gives CDR1 SQVTM, CDR2 ANQGSEA. CDR3 length: 14 amino acids. CDR3: CSVWTGDALKTQYF. The CDR3 DNA follows: TGCAGCGTTTGGACAGGGGACGCTTTGAAGACCCAGTACTTC.

This clone was detected only once. The chain joins TRBV29-1 to TRBJ2-1; weak D call: TRBD2 (5 bases). Trimming shortened V by 1 base and J by 7 bases, and 17 bases separated the two germline ends. CDR1 SQVTM and CDR2 ANQGSEA come from the germline V gene. CDR3 length: 15 amino acids. The CDR3 DNA reads TGCAGCGTTGAAGGTACTGGCGGGCCCGGTAATGAGCAGTTCTTC. Translating gives CSVEGTGGPGNEQFF.

V gene TRBV27 combines with J gene TRBJ1-2; 8 bases map to TRBD1. With V trimmed by 5 bases and J by 2 bases, 4 bases remained unmatched. CDR1 is MNHEY, CDR2 SMNVEV, per germline (reference sequence). The CDR3 is 14 residues long. The CDR3 nucleotides are TGTGCCAGCAGTGGGACAGGAGGGAACTATGGCTACACCTTC. This translates into CASSGTGGNYGYTF.

J is TRBJ2-3 and V is TRBV7-2; D possibly corresponds to TRBD2 (6 bases). In germline, CDR1 is SGHTA, CDR2 FQGNSA. The CDR3 length is 15 residues. Deletions cut 6 bases from V and 2 bases from J, with 15 bases between. The chain's CDR3 is CASRPGGTHTDTQYF. The DNA for the CDR3 is TGTGCCAGCAGACCTGGCGGGACTCACACAGATACGCAGTATTTT.

This clone was detected a few times. This chain joins TRBV4-2 and TRBJ2-1; 7 bases line up with TRBD1. The CDR3 totals 15 residues. Germline V lookup: CDR1 LGHNA, CDR2 YNFKEQ. With V trimmed by 1 base and J by 4 bases, 4 bases remained unmatched. The CDR3 DNA reads TGTGCCAGCAGCCAAGGACAGGGCTCGTACAATGAGCAGTTCTTC. Its protein product is CASSQGQGSYNEQFF.

The genes are TRBV15 and TRBJ1-6; tentative D call: TRBD1 (6 bases). The length of the CDR3 is 15 residues. Germline CDR1 is LNHNV and CDR2 is YYDKDF (reference sequence). Trimming removed 1 base at V and 9 bases at J, with 13 bases between. CDR3 sequence reads: CATSRGTALGSPLHF. CDR3 coding DNA: TGTGCCACCAGCAGAGGGACAGCCCTCGGTTCACCCCTCCACTTT.

Comment on this clone: Other DNA variants within this sample encode the same CDR3. The chain is built from TRBV7-2 and TRBJ2-5; the D gene is possibly TRBD1 (7 bases). Trimming removed 2 bases from V and 5 bases from J, with 9 bases in between. Germline loops: CDR1 SGHTA, CDR2 FQGNSA. There are 13 residues in the CDR3. The CDR3 nucleotides read TGTGCCAGCAGCTTATCAGGGGGGGAGACCCAGTACTTC. Amino acids: CASSLSGGETQYF.

V usage is TRBV6-1 and J usage is TRBJ2-3; a possible D gene is TRBD1 (6 bases). Germline V gene lookup returns CDR1 MNHNS and CDR2 SASEGT. The CDR3 spans 17 residues. V was clipped by 0 bases and J by 6 bases, with 19 bases between them. The CDR3 bases are TGTGCCAGCAGTGAAGCCATGGGGGCCCCTAGAGGGGATACGCAGTATTTT. Amino acids: CASSEAMGAPRGDTQYF.

The chain employs TRBV11-3 and TRBJ2-1; a weak D match, TRBD1 (6 bases). The V end was cut by 0 bases, the J end by 12 bases, with 12 bases between. This CDR3 comprises 13 residues. The germline V gene encodes CDR1 SGHNT and CDR2 YENEEA. The CDR3 reads CASSLDEGGRQFF. DNA for the CDR3: TGTGCCAGCAGCTTAGATGAAGGGGGACGGCAGTTCTTC.

The chain uses TRBV6-1 and TRBJ1-1; D is perhaps TRBD1 (6 bases). The ends were cut back, 2 bases at V and 4 bases at J, with 14 bases in the middle. This CDR3 region has 15 residues. The germline V gene has CDR1 MNHNS and CDR2 SASEGT. CDR3 residues: CASSEYGQIGTEAFF. CDR3 sequence (DNA): TGTGCCAGCAGTGAATACGGACAGATCGGCACTGAAGCTTTCTTT.

The J gene is TRBJ2-5, the V gene TRBV7-3; 9 nucleotides agree with TRBD2. CDR1 and CDR2 from the germline V gene are SGHTA and FQGTGA. The CDR3 covers 13 residues. V was clipped by 6 bases and J by 5 bases; unmatched bases: 4. This chain's CDR3 is CASRLAGSETQYF. For the CDR3, the DNA is TGTGCCAGCAGACTAGCGGGTTCGGAGACCCAGTACTTC.

This rearrangement joins TRBV10-3 to TRBJ2-1; 9 bases line up with TRBD2. V dropped 3 bases and J dropped 1; count of bases not matched to a gene: 7. Germline-derived CDR1 and CDR2 are ENHRY and SYGVKD. The CDR3 runs to 17 residues. In DNA form, the CDR3 reads TGTGCCATCAGTGACTGGGGGCGGGGGGGATCCTACAATGAGCAGTTCTTC. Protein product: CAISDWGRGGSYNEQFF.

The chain uses TRBV5-1 and TRBJ1-2; perhaps TRBD1 as D (6 bases). Trimming shortened V by 0 bases and J by 8 bases, and 8 bases separated the two germline ends. This CDR3 is built from 12 residues. Per germline, CDR1 SGHRS and CDR2 YFSETQ. The CDR3 sequence is CASSLDREGYTF. CDR3 DNA: TGCGCCAGCAGCTTGGACAGGGAGGGCTACACCTTC.

This CDR3 reads CASSPQGTNYGYTF. The CDR3 DNA sequence: TGTGCCAGCAGTCCACAGGGGACTAACTATGGCTACACCTTC. The rearrangement joins TRBV9 to TRBJ1-2, with 7 bases aligning to TRBD1. Germline trimming cut 5 bases from V and 0 bases from J; bases unmatched to any gene: 4. Germline assignment: CDR1 SGDLS and CDR2 YYNGEE. This CDR3 region has 14 residues.

This clone was detected only a few times. This sequence joins TRBV27 and TRBJ2-7, with 7 bases fitting TRBD1. Trimming took 3 bases from V and 2 from J; bases not matched to a gene: 1. The germline CDR1 and CDR2 sequences are MNHEY and SMNVEV (reference sequence). The length of the CDR3 is 13 residues. As DNA, the CDR3 is TGTGCCAGCAGTTTCGGGACAGCCTACGAGCAGTACTTC. It yields the protein CASSFGTAYEQYF.

The CDR3 region is CASSPNRGTEAFF. The DNA of the CDR3 is TGTGCCAGCTCCCCTAATCGGGGCACTGAAGCTTTCTTT. The chain is built from TRBV18 and TRBJ1-1; D is uncertain. Germline assignment: CDR1 KGHSH and CDR2 LQKENI. The CDR3 is 13 residues long. Between the trimmed V and J ends, which lost 6 bases and 4 bases, there was a span of 12 bases.

The CDR3 reads CASSPRQLRAEAFF. CDR3 bases: TGTGCCAGCTCACCACGACAGCTAAGGGCTGAAGCTTTCTTT. The rearrangement uses TRBV18 and TRBJ1-1, with D possibly matching TRBD1 (5 bases). CDR1 is KGHSH and CDR2 is LQKENI in the germline V gene. V was clipped by 1 base and J by 6 bases, with 12 bases between them. This CDR3 comprises 14 residues.

This rearrangement joins TRBV18 to TRBJ2-3, with 11 nucleotides matching TRBD2. CDR1 is KGHSH, CDR2 LQKENI, per germline. V gave up 1 base and J gave up 4 bases; unmatched junction bases: 4. The length of the CDR3 is 16 residues. The CDR3 nucleotides read TGTGCCAGCTCACCACTTCTAGCGGGAGGCCCAGATACGCAGTATTTT. Encoded protein: CASSPLLAGGPDTQYF.

V and J are TRBV11-1 and TRBJ1-6; weak D call: TRBD1 (6 bases). CDR3 length: 16 residues. Between the trimmed V and J ends, which lost 5 bases and 7 bases, there was a span of 18 bases. The germline V gene has CDR1 SGHAT and CDR2 FQDESV (reference sequence). Written as DNA, the CDR3 is TGTGCCAGCAGCCCATGGCAGGGGATTCCCAATTCACCCCTCCACTTT. This encodes CASSPWQGIPNSPLHF.

In this sample, this clone turned up once. The rearrangement uses TRBV6-5 and TRBJ1-2, with D possibly matching TRBD1 (5 bases). Germline V lookup: CDR1 MNHEY, CDR2 SVGAGI. The CDR3 is 15 amino acids. The V end lost 6 bases, the J end lost 8 bases, and 22 bases lay between the germline ends. This chain's CDR3 is CASSPNLRVQNGYTF. The CDR3 DNA is TGTGCCAGCAGCCCTAATCTCAGGGTCCAAAACGGCTACACCTTC.

The chain joins TRBV7-9 to TRBJ1-2, with unresolved D. Germline V gene lookup returns CDR1 SEHNR and CDR2 FQNEAQ (reference sequence). Trimming pared 5 bases from V and 0 bases from J, leaving 16 bases between. CDR3 length: 16 amino acids. CDR3 sequence (DNA): TGTGCCAGCAGCCCAGAGGGCGCACGTACTAACTATGGCTACACCTTC. Translating gives CASSPEGARTNYGYTF. The entire variable domain, with the rest obtained from reference TRBV7-9 and TRBJ1-2, is as follows: DTGVSQNPRHKITKRGQNVTFRCDPISEHNRLYWYRQTLGQGPEFLTYFQNEAQLEKSRLLSDRFSAERPKGSFSTLEIQRTEQGDSAMYLCASSPEGARTNYGYTFGSGTRLTVV.

This sequence joins TRBV9 and TRBJ1-5; a weak D match, TRBD1 (5 bases). Germline assignment: CDR1 SGDLS and CDR2 YYNGEE. Deletions cut 3 bases from V and 1 base from J, with 17 bases between. The CDR3 sequence is 17 residues long. The CDR3 sequence is CASSAGTGGISNQPQHF. For the CDR3, the DNA is TGTGCCAGCAGCGCTGGGACTGGGGGAATAAGCAATCAGCCCCAGCATTTT.

This chain links TRBV15 with TRBJ2-1; 11 bases map to TRBD2. The germline V gene encodes CDR1 LNHNV and CDR2 YYDKDF (reference sequence). This CDR3 has 17 residues. Trimming at V came to 2 bases and at J to 0 bases, leaving 3 bases not matched to a gene. As DNA, the CDR3 is TGTGCCACCAGCAGACTAGCGGGGGGCCTCTCCTACAATGAGCAGTTCTTC. It encodes CATSRLAGGLSYNEQFF.

V is TRBV7-9 and J is TRBJ2-5, with D unresolved. Looked up from germline, CDR1 is SEHNR and CDR2 is FQNEAQ (reference sequence). V was trimmed by 1 base and J by 4 bases, leaving 16 bases between them. The CDR3 consists of 16 residues. CDR3 amino acids: CASSLGPSGVGETQYF. CDR3 bases: TGTGCCAGCAGCTTAGGTCCCTCAGGTGTTGGAGAGACCCAGTACTTC.

This clone has a handful of counts. The V gene is TRBV6-1, the J gene TRBJ1-1, with D uncertain. Germline V lookup: CDR1 MNHNS, CDR2 SASEGT. The CDR3 loop spans 15 amino acids. The V end lost 2 bases, the J end lost 1 base, and 11 bases lay between the germline ends. Written as DNA, the CDR3 is TGTGCCAGCAGTGAACCCGCGCTCGCGAACACTGAAGCTTTCTTT. Protein: CASSEPALANTEAFF.